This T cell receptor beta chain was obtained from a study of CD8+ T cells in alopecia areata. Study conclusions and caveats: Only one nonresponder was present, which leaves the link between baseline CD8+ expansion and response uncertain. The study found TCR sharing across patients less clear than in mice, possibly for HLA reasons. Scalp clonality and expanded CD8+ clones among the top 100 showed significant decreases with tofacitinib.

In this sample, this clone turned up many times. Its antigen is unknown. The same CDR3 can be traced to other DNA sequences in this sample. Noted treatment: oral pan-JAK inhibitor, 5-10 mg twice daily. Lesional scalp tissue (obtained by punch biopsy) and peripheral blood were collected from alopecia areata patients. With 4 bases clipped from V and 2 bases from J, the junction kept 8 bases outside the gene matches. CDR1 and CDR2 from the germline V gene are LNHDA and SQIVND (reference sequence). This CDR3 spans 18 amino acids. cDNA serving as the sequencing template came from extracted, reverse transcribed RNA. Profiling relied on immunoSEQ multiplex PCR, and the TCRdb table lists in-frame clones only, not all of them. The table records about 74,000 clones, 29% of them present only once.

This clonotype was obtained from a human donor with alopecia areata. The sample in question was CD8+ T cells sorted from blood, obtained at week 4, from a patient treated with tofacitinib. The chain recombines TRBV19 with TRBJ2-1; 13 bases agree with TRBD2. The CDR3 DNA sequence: TGTGCCAGTAGTAAAACTAGCGGGAGGGCCAGCGCCTACAATGAGCAGTTCTTC. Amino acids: CASSKTSGRASAYNEQFF.